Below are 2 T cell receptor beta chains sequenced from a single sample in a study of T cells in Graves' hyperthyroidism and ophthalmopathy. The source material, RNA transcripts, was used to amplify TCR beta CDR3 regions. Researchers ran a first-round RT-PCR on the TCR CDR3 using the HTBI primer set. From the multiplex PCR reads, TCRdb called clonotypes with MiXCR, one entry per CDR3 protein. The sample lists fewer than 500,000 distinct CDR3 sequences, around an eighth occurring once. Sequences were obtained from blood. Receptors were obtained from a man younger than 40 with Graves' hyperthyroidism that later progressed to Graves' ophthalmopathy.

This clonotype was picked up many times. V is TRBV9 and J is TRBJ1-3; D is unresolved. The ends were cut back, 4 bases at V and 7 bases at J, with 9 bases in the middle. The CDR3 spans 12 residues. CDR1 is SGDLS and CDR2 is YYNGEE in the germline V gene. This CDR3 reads CASSPTGNTIYF. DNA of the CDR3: TGTGCCAGCAGCCCAACGGGGAACACCATATATTTT.

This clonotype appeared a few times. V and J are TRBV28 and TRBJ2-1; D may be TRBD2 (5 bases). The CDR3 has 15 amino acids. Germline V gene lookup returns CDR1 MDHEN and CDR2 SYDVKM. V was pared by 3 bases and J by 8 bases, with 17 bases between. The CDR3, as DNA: TGTGCCAGCAGTTTTCGGAGGAGGATCTGGGATGAGCAGTTCTTC. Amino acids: CASSFRRRIWDEQFF.